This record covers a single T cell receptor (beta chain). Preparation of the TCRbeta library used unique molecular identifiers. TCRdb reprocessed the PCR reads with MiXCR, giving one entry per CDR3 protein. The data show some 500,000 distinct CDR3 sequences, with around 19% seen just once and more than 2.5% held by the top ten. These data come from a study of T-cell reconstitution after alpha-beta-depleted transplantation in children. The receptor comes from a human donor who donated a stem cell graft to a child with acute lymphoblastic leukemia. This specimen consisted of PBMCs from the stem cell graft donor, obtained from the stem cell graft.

The CDR3 nucleotides are TGCAGCTCACAGGGGGGCAATCAGCCCCAGCATTTT. It is translated as CSSQGGNQPQHF. The chain recombines TRBV20-1 with TRBJ1-5, with 8 bases matching TRBD1. The CDR3 is 12 residues long. In germline, CDR1 is DFQATT, CDR2 SNEGSKA (reference sequence).